This T cell receptor (beta chain) was sequenced during a study of blood T cell repertoires in COVID-19. Study-level information: Acute and convalescent COVID-19 specimens originated in the United States, Italy and Spain. The analysed material was cDNA or gDNA that came from T cells, B-cell-depleted T cells, or PBMCs.

In the source study's methods: The authors estimated nucleated cell counts from reference gene primer amplification. TCRdb keeps only in-frame clones here, not all; method: immunoSEQ multiplex PCR. V and J calls and clone size are as listed in that table; D and trimming were resolved from the DNA. The sample gives about 42,000 clones, roughly four fifths of which show up once; about 45% is in the top ten. The sample taken for sequencing was peripheral blood. This TCR came from a human donor in a cohort sampled during active COVID-19.

The CDR3 protein is CASSQYGQPQHF. CDR3 bases: TGTGCCAGCAGCCAATACGGTCAGCCCCAGCATTTT. This rearrangement joins TRBV3-1 (or the pseudogene TRBV3-2) to TRBJ1-5; D gene ambiguous. V was trimmed by 2 bases and J by 6 bases, leaving 5 bases between them. Germline-derived CDR1 and CDR2 are LGHDT and YNNKEL (reference sequence). The CDR3 runs 12 residues.